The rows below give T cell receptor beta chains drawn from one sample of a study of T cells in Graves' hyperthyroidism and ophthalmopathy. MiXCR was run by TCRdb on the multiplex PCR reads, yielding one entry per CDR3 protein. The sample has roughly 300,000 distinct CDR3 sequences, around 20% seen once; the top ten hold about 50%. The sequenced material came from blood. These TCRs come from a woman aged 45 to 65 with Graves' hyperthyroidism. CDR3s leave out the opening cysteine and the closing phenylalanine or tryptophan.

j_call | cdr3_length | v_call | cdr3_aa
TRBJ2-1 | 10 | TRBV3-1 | ASSPSYSEQF
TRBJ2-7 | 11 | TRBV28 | ASSLVSDYEQY
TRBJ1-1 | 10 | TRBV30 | AGLAGGVVAF
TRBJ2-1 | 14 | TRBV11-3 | ASRQMASGSKNEQF
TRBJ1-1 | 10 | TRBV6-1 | ASSERDTEAF
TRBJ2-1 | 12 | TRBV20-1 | SAAGTSGYNEQF
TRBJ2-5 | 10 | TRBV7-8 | ASSSGTPHQY
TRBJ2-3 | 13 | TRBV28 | ASSEGGTSTDTQY
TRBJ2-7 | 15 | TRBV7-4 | ASSFREGTGEVYEQY
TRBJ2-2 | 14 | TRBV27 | ASSLERDSNTGELF
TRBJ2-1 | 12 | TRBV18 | ASSSRVKKNEQF
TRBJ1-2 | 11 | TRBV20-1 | SARMRGSGGYT
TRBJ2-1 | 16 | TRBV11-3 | ASSPGLAGPSSYNEQF
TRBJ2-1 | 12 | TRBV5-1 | ASSLGDFYNEQF
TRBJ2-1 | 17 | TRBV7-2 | ASSQRPKYRDRAYNEQF
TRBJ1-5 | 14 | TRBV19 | ASSIRDRGEIQPQH
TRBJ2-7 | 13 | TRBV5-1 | ASSLGQVEPYEQY
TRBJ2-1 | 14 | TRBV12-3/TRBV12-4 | ASRSPGLAGGNEQF
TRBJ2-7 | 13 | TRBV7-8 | ASSSSGTASYEQY